The rows below give T cell receptor beta chains drawn from one sample of a study of beta chain features in type 1 diabetes. The repertoire was sequenced with immunoSEQ multiplex PCR; TCRdb's copy has only in-frame clones and lacks some. Seen here are hundreds of thousands of clones, about 14% observed once, and the top ten hold approximately 0.087%. The material sequenced was naive CD4+ T cells from blood. Receptors were obtained from a man aged 18 to 35 in good health. CDR3s include the opening cysteine and the closing phenylalanine or tryptophan. A D gene is named only where the DNA matches it firmly. For some rows the clone size is stated as once, few or many, or as a class when expanded; others skip it.

d_gene	abundance	j_gene	v_gene	CDR3aa	CDR3nt
NA	few	TRBJ2-7	TRBV7-2	CASSHPPLRGEQYF	TGTGCCAGCAGCCACCCCCCCTTACGGGGCGAGCAGTACTTC
TRBD1	few	TRBJ1-5	TRBV5-6	CASSATGLGQPQHF	TGTGCCAGCAGCGCGACAGGGCTAGGCCAGCCCCAGCATTTT
NA	NA	TRBJ2-7	TRBV7-2	CASSLERISSYEQYF	TGTGCCAGCAGCTTAGAGCGGATAAGCTCCTACGAGCAGTACTTC
TRBD2	NA	TRBJ2-7	TRBV2	CASSEVGLAAYEQYF	TGTGCCAGCAGTGAAGTGGGACTAGCGGCCTACGAGCAGTACTTC
NA	once	TRBJ1-2	TRBV4-3	CASSQEGGLRVGYTF	TGCGCCAGCAGCCAAGAAGGCGGCCTAAGAGTCGGCTACACCTTC
NA	NA	TRBJ1-3	TRBV19	CASSHPGGVSGNTIYF	TGTGCCAGTAGCCACCCGGGGGGTGTCTCTGGAAACACCATATATTTT
TRBD1	NA	TRBJ1-1	TRBV9	CASSTQQGAGTEAFF	TGTGCCAGCAGCACCCAACAGGGGGCCGGCACTGAAGCTTTCTTT
NA	few	TRBJ1-4	TRBV28	CASSSLGSGFNEKLFF	TGTGCCAGCAGTTCGCTCGGCTCGGGATTCAATGAAAAACTGTTTTTT
NA	NA	TRBJ2-5	TRBV18	CASSRGLQETQYF	TGTGCCAGCTCTCGGGGTTTACAAGAGACCCAGTACTTC
NA	NA	TRBJ2-7	TRBV19	CATTSGHSYEQYF	TGTGCCACCACCTCGGGGCACTCCTACGAGCAGTACTTC
TRBD1	few	TRBJ1-1	TRBV28	CASSLGTGGNTEAFF	TGTGCCAGCAGTTTAGGGACAGGAGGGAACACTGAAGCTTTCTTT
NA	many	TRBJ2-5	TRBV10-3	CAIRSELETQYF	TGTGCCATCCGATCAGAGCTGGAGACCCAGTACTTC
NA	NA	TRBJ1-1	TRBV28	CASSLRGGESEAFF	TGTGCCAGCAGCCTCCGCGGGGGGGAATCTGAAGCTTTCTTT
NA	NA	TRBJ2-3	TRBV7-8	CASSSMGSRGTQYF	TGTGCCAGCAGCTCAATGGGGAGTCGGGGTACGCAGTATTTT
TRBD2	few	TRBJ2-3	TRBV9	CASSVGLAGVLPDTQYF	TGTGCCAGCAGCGTCGGACTAGCGGGAGTATTACCAGATACGCAGTATTTT
NA	NA	TRBJ2-7	TRBV6-5	CASSYSRDFYEQYF	TGTGCCAGCAGTTACAGCAGGGACTTCTACGAGCAGTACTTC
TRBD1	NA	TRBJ1-5	TRBV7-9	CASSLGWDRDGQPQHF	TGTGCCAGCAGCTTGGGCTGGGACAGGGATGGACAGCCCCAGCATTTT
TRBD2	few	TRBJ2-1	TRBV19	CASSILAGVGVEQFF	TGTGCCAGTAGTATTCTAGCGGGAGTTGGAGTTGAGCAGTTCTTC
NA	NA	TRBJ1-2	TRBV6-6	CASSYSTVGGNYGYTF	TGTGCCAGCAGTTACTCGACGGTAGGGGGGAACTATGGCTACACCTTC
NA	few	TRBJ1-1	TRBV5-5	CASSLAEGMNTEAFF	TGTGCCAGCAGCTTGGCGGAAGGCATGAACACTGAAGCTTTCTTT
NA	NA	TRBJ2-7	TRBV19	CASATSRDGLKEQYF	TGTGCCAGTGCTACTTCGCGGGACGGACTTAAAGAGCAGTACTTC
TRBD1	NA	TRBJ1-4	TRBV28	CASSLPDRAREKLFF	TGTGCCAGCAGTTTACCCGACAGGGCGCGGGAAAAACTGTTTTTT
NA	few	TRBJ2-5	TRBV11-2	CASSLGRGRETQYF	TGTGCCAGCAGCTTAGGCAGGGGCCGGGAGACCCAGTACTTC